These 20 T cell receptor beta chains were all obtained from the same sample, sequenced in a study of T cell responses to AZD1222 COVID-19 vaccine. Profiling relied on immunoSEQ multiplex PCR, and the TCRdb table lists in-frame clones only, not all of them. This table holds around 140,000 clones, just over 85% found once. Sequencing was performed on peripheral blood, taken 28 days after the second AZD1222 dose. All receptors come from an adult who received the AZD1222 COVID-19 vaccine.

The rearrangement uses TRBV6-5 and TRBJ2-7; 7 bases align to TRBD2. V trimming: 5 bases; J trimming: 3 bases; junction bases outside the gene matches: 7. Germline CDR1 reads MNHEY; CDR2 reads SVGAGI. The CDR3 extends over 14 amino acids. The CDR3 here is CASSKSRGDYEQYF. In nucleotides, the CDR3 is TGTGCCAGCAGTAAAAGTCGGGGGGACTACGAGCAGTACTTC.

This chain connects TRBV5-1 to TRBJ2-3, with 11 bases fitting TRBD1. Per the germline V gene, CDR1 is SGHRS and CDR2 is YFSETQ. CDR3 length: 16 residues. Germline trimming cut 4 bases from V and 1 base from J; bases unmatched to any gene: 5. The CDR3 is CASSAGQGAGTDTQYF. Here the CDR3 DNA reads TGCGCCAGCAGCGCTGGACAGGGGGCGGGCACAGATACGCAGTATTTT.

This clone came up once. The same CDR3 can be traced to other DNA sequences in this sample. The gene calls are TRBV7-9 and TRBJ1-1, with D unclear. Germline CDR1 reads SEHNR; CDR2 reads FQNEAQ (reference sequence). This CDR3 has 13 residues. With 1 base removed from V and 0 bases from J, the gap between germline ends came to 3 bases. DNA for the CDR3: TGTGCCAGCAGCTTAGTGATGAACACTGAAGCTTTCTTT. It translates to CASSLVMNTEAFF.

This rearrangement joins TRBV27 to TRBJ2-1; possibly TRBD1 for D (6 bases). The V and J ends lost 2 bases and 0 bases respectively, with 8 bases between them. The germline CDR1 and CDR2 sequences are MNHEY and SMNVEV (reference sequence). The CDR3 runs 15 residues. DNA for the CDR3: TGTGCCAGCAGTTTACAGGGGAGCTCCTACAATGAGCAGTTCTTC. This translates into CASSLQGSSYNEQFF.

The chain uses TRBV11-2 and TRBJ2-1; D remains unclear. The V gene lost 1 base and the J gene lost 4 bases, with 5 bases spanning the gap. The CDR3 length is 13 residues. Germline V gives CDR1 SGHAT, CDR2 FQNNGV. Here the CDR3 DNA reads TGTGCCAGCAGCTTAGTCCATTACAATGAGCAGTTCTTC. Translated, it gives CASSLVHYNEQFF. Using reference TRBV11-2 and TRBJ2-1 for the parts outside the CDR3, the full variable domain is EAGVAQSPRYKIIEKRQSVAFWCNPISGHATLYWYQQILGQGPKLLIQFQNNGVVDDSQLPKDRFSAERLKGVDSTLKIQPAKLEDSAVYLCASSLVHYNEQFFGPGTRLTVL.

J is TRBJ1-1 and V is TRBV7-8, with D perhaps TRBD1 (5 bases). The V end was cut by 0 bases, the J end by 1 base, with 6 bases between. This CDR3 is 14 amino acids long. Germline V lookup: CDR1 SGHVS, CDR2 FQNEAQ. The CDR3 DNA sequence: TGTGCCAGCAGCTTAGCCGGGGGGAACACTGAAGCTTTCTTT. As protein: CASSLAGGNTEAFF. Filled out from reference TRBV7-8 and TRBJ1-1, the complete variable domain reads GAGVSQSPRYKVAKRGQDVALRCDPISGHVSLFWYQQALGQGPEFLTYFQNEAQLDKSGLPSDRFFAERPEGSVSTLKIQRTQQEDSAVYLCASSLAGGNTEAFFGQGTRLTVV.

The chain has TRBV9 and TRBJ1-1, with D possibly matching TRBD1 (6 bases). Trimming took 3 bases from V and 8 from J, leaving 14 bases between them. Germline V CDR1 and CDR2: SGDLS, YYNGEE. This CDR3 is built from 13 residues. This CDR3 is CASSEGDEREAFF. The CDR3 DNA sequence: TGTGCCAGCAGCGAGGGGGACGAGAGAGAAGCTTTCTTT. Filled out from reference TRBV9 and TRBJ1-1, the complete variable domain reads DSGVTQTPKHLITATGQRVTLRCSPRSGDLSVYWYQQSLDQGLQFLIQYYNGEERAKGNILERFSAQQFPDLHSELNLSSLELGDSALYFCASSEGDEREAFFGQGTRLTVV.

The chain carries TRBV4-2 and TRBJ2-7, with D possibly TRBD1 on 6 matching bases. The CDR3 runs to 16 residues. The germline CDR1 and CDR2 sequences are LGHNA and YNFKEQ. The V gene lost 0 bases and the J gene lost 2 bases, with 14 bases spanning the gap. The DNA of the CDR3 is TGTGCCAGCAGCCAAGATTGGGCTCAGGGGACCTACGAGCAGTACTTC. Amino acid sequence: CASSQDWAQGTYEQYF.

V and J are TRBV5-6 and TRBJ2-1; TRBD1 is a possible D gene (7 bases). The germline V gene has CDR1 SGHDT and CDR2 YYEEEE. The CDR3 has 13 residues. V gave up 3 bases and J gave up 8 bases, with 12 bases separating them. The CDR3 sequence is CASSSGGWDEQFF. As DNA, the CDR3 is TGTGCCAGCAGCTCAGGGGGGTGGGATGAGCAGTTCTTC.

The chain couples TRBV4-1 to TRBJ1-4; possible D gene TRBD1, 6 bases. The germline V and J ends were trimmed by 4 bases and 1 base, with 10 bases remaining between them. This CDR3 is built from 15 residues. CDR1 and CDR2 from the germline V gene are MGHRA and YSYEKL. The chain's CDR3 is CASSRIGGTNEKLFF. The CDR3 nucleotides read TGCGCCAGCAGCCGAATAGGGGGAACTAATGAAAAACTGTTTTTT.

This clone was found once. The rearrangement joins TRBV27 to TRBJ1-5; 9 nucleotides agree with TRBD1. J gave up 5 bases and V 4 bases, and 6 bases lay outside the gene matches. CDR1 is MNHEY, CDR2 SMNVEV, per germline (reference sequence). There are 15 residues in the CDR3. The CDR3 DNA sequence: TGTGCCAGCAGTTCGCCGGGACAGGGATATCAGCCCCAGCATTTT. It specifies CASSSPGQGYQPQHF.

The chain couples TRBV13 to TRBJ2-7; TRBD2 is a possible D gene (6 bases). The V gene lost 0 bases and the J gene lost 5 bases, with 14 bases spanning the gap. CDR1 PRHDT and CDR2 FYEKMQ come from the germline V gene (reference sequence). The CDR3 covers 15 residues. The CDR3 DNA is TGTGCCAGCAGCTTAGGCCTGACGGGGAGGAACGAGCAGTACTTC. Amino acids: CASSLGLTGRNEQYF.

The V call is TRBV7-9, the J call TRBJ2-5; D perhaps matches TRBD1 (5 bases). Germline V gives CDR1 SEHNR, CDR2 FQNEAQ (reference sequence). The CDR3 has 13 amino acids. V was cut by 1 base and J by 5 bases, with 8 bases left in between. The CDR3 sequence is CASSLVSGETQYF. The CDR3 DNA reads as TGTGCCAGCAGCTTAGTGTCAGGGGAGACCCAGTACTTC.

CDR3 in DNA: TGTGCCAGCAGCTATACAGGGGGGTACGAGCAGTACTTC. This codes for CASSYTGGYEQYF. The genes are TRBV7-9 and TRBJ2-7, with 8 bases matching TRBD1. Germline V gene lookup returns CDR1 SEHNR and CDR2 FQNEAQ (reference sequence). This CDR3 has 13 amino acids. V lost 4 bases to trimming and J lost 4 bases; unmatched junction nucleotides: 3.

This chain joins TRBV10-3 and TRBJ2-7, with D possibly matching TRBD1 (6 bases). The CDR3 runs 12 residues. Germline V gene sequence: CDR1 ENHRY, CDR2 SYGVKD. Trimming pared 7 bases from V and 2 bases from J, leaving 9 bases between. CDR3 residues: CAIKDSAYEQYF. CDR3 sequence (DNA): TGTGCCATCAAGGACAGCGCCTACGAGCAGTACTTC.

V is TRBV19 and J is TRBJ2-3; D not resolved. The CDR3 contains 13 residues. Trimming removed 1 base from V and 5 bases from J, with 7 bases in between. Germline values: CDR1 LNHDA, CDR2 SQIVND (reference sequence). CDR3 bases: TGTGCCAGTAGTATAGGTAACATAGATACGCAGTATTTT. This encodes CASSIGNIDTQYF.

This clone came up once. The J gene is TRBJ1-4, the V gene TRBV5-5, with D possibly matching TRBD1 (6 bases). The length of the CDR3 is 15 residues. Trimming removed 5 bases from V and 3 bases from J, with 14 bases in between. Per the germline V gene, CDR1 is SGHKS and CDR2 is YYEKEE (reference sequence). The CDR3 DNA reads as TGTGCCAGCAGTCATAGGGGGGCACCTAATGAAAAACTGTTTTTT. Encoded protein: CASSHRGAPNEKLFF.

This rearrangement joins TRBV7-2 to TRBJ2-3; D remains unclear. Trimming took off 3 bases at V and 0 bases at J, with 4 bases between the two ends. This CDR3 is built from 13 residues. In germline, CDR1 is SGHTA, CDR2 FQGNSA. The CDR3 loop is CASSFVSTDTQYF. The CDR3 DNA follows: TGTGCCAGCAGCTTTGTGAGCACAGATACGCAGTATTTT. Combining the CDR3 with reference TRBV7-2 and TRBJ2-3 gives the whole variable domain GAGVSQSPSNKVTEKGKDVELRCDPISGHTALYWYRQSLGQGLEFLIYFQGNSAPDKSGLPSDRFSAERTGGSVSTLTIQRTQQEDSAVYLCASSFVSTDTQYFGPGTRLTVL.

The chain is built from TRBV27 and TRBJ2-7; 10 nucleotides agree with TRBD2. CDR3 length: 17 residues. V was clipped by 0 bases and J by 3 bases; unmatched bases: 8. Germline lookup yields CDR1 MNHEY and CDR2 SMNVEV (reference sequence). This CDR3 reads CASSLSGLASGSYEQYF. DNA of the CDR3: TGTGCCAGCAGTTTATCGGGCCTGGCTAGCGGGAGCTACGAGCAGTACTTC.

This clone was observed once. The chain recombines TRBV5-4 with TRBJ2-5; D perhaps matches TRBD2 (6 bases). V was clipped by 0 bases and J by 3 bases, with 12 bases between them. This CDR3 comprises 15 residues. In germline, CDR1 is SGHNT, CDR2 YYREEE (reference sequence). CDR3 nucleotides: TGTGCCAGCAGCTTGGGCGGGGCAGGCGAAGAGACCCAGTACTTC. This codes for CASSLGGAGEETQYF.